What follows is one T cell receptor beta chain and its context. Its antigen is not known. V was clipped by 2 bases and J by 2 bases, with 7 bases between them. This CDR3 is built from 13 residues. Germline CDR1 SNHLY, CDR2 FYNNEI. Some clones are missing from TCRdb's copy, which holds only in-frame ones; the method was immunoSEQ multiplex PCR. The sample lists about 93,000 clones, 65% to 90% occurring once. The entry originates in a study of T cell responses to AZD1222 COVID-19 vaccine. General observations from the study: Of the AZD1222 recipients, only six or seven were seropositive at baseline. The study sampled repertoires only after the peak T cell response. There were vaccine-associated CD4 TCRs across spike, dominant at 160-218 and 743-854. Donors were largely white British and mainly female; clonal diversity was possibly underestimated.

This chain uses TRBV2 with TRBJ2-7, with D hard to call. The sample here was peripheral blood, taken on day 0 of AZD1222 vaccination. This receptor was identified in an adult in good health. The DNA for the CDR3 is TGTGCCAGCAGTGAAAAGGTCCCCTACGAGCAGTACTTC. Translated: CASSEKVPYEQYF. The complete variable domain, with remaining parts taken from reference TRBV2 and TRBJ2-7, reads EPEVTQTPSHQVTQMGQEVILRCVPISNHLYFYWYRQILGQKVEFLVSFYNNEISEKSEIFDDQFSVERPDGSNFTLKIRSTKLEDSAMYFCASSEKVPYEQYFGPGTRLTVT.